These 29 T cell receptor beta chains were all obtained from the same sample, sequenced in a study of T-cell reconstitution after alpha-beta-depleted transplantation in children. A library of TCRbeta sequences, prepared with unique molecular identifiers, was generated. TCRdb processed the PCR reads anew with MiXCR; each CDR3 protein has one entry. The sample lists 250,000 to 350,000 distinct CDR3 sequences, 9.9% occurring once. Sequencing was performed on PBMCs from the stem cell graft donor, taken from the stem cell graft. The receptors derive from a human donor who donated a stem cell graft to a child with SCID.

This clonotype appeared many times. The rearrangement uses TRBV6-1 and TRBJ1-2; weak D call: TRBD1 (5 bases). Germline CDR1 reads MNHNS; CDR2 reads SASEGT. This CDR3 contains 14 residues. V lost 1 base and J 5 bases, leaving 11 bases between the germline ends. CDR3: CASSEGPGRYGYTF. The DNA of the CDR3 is TGTGCCAGCAGTGAAGGTCCAGGGAGATATGGCTACACCTTC.

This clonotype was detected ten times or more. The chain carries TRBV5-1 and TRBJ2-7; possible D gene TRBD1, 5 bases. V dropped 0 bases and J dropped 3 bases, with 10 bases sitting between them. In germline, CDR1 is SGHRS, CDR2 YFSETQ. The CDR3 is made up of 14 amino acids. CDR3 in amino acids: CASSLVPGIYEQYF. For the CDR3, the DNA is TGCGCCAGCAGCTTGGTCCCAGGGATCTACGAGCAGTACTTC.

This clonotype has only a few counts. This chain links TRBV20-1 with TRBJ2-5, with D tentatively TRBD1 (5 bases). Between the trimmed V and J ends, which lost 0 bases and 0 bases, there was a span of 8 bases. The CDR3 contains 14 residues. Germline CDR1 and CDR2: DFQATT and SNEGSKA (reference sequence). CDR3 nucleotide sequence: TGCAGTGCTAGAGAACTACAGGACCAAGAGACCCAGTACTTC. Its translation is CSARELQDQETQYF.

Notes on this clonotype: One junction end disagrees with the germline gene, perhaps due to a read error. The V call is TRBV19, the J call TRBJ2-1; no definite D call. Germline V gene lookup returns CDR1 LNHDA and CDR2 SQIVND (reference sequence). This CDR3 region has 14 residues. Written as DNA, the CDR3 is TGTTCCAGTAGCACCGGTCCGGCGAACAATGAGCAGTTCTTC. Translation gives CSSSTGPANNEQFF.

The CDR3 region is CASRGEGAGNTIYF. CDR3 sequence (DNA): TGCGCCAGCAGAGGAGAGGGGGCCGGAAACACCATATATTTT. V gene TRBV5-1 combines with J gene TRBJ1-3; 7 nucleotides line up with TRBD1. With V trimmed by 5 bases and J by 4 bases, 6 bases remained unmatched. Germline CDR1 and CDR2: SGHRS and YFSETQ. This CDR3 region has 14 residues.

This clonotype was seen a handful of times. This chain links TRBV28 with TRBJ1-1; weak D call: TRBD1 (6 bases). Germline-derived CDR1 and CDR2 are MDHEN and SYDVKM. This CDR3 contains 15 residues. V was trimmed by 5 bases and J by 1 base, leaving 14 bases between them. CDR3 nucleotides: TGTGCCAGCAGTAAACAACAGGGAAGGAACACTGAAGCTTTCTTT. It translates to CASSKQQGRNTEAFF. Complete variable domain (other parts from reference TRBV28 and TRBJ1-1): DVKVTQSSRYLVKRTGEKVFLECVQDMDHENMFWYRQDPGLGLRLIYFSYDVKMKEKGDIPEGYSVSREKKERFSLILESASTNQTSMYLCASSKQQGRNTEAFFGQGTRLTVV.

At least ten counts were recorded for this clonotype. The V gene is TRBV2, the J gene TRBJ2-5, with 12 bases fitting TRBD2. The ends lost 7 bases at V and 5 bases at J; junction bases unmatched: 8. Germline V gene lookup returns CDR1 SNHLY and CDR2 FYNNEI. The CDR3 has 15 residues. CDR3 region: CASNLAGGPRETQYF. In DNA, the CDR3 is TGTGCCAGCAATCTAGCGGGGGGGCCCCGGGAGACCCAGTACTTC.

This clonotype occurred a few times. The CDR3 here is CASSRGTIYEQFF. The CDR3 bases are TGTGCCAGCAGTAGGGGGACTATCTATGAGCAGTTCTTC. The chain joins TRBV27 to TRBJ2-1, with TRBD2 as a possible D gene (7 bases). Per germline, CDR1 MNHEY and CDR2 SMNVEV (reference sequence). The CDR3 runs to 13 residues. V dropped 5 bases and J dropped 8 bases, with 13 bases sitting between them.

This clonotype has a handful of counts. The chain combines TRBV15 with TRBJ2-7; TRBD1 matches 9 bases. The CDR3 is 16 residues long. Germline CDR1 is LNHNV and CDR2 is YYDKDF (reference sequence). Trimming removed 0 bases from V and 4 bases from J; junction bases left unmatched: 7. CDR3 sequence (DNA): TGTGCCACCAGCAGAGATAGCGGACAGGGGCATTACGAGCAGTACTTC. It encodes CATSRDSGQGHYEQYF.

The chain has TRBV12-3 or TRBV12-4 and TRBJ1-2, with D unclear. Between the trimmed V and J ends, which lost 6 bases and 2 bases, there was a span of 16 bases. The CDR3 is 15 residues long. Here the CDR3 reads CASSPFIMGNYGYTF. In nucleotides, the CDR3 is TGTGCCAGCAGCCCGTTTATTATGGGGAACTATGGCTACACCTTC.

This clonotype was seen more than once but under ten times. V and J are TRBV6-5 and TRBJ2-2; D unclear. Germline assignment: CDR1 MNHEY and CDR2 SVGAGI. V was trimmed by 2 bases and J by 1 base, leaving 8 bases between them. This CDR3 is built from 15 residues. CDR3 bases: TGTGCCAGCAGTTACCTGGGTAGGAACACCGGGGAGCTGTTTTTT. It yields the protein CASSYLGRNTGELFF.

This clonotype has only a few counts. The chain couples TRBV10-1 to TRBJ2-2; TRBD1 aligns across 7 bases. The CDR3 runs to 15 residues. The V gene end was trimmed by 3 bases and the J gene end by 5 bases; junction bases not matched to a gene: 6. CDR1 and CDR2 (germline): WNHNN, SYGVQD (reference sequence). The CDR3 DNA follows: TGCGCCAGCAGTGAACAGGACAGGCTGACCGGGGAGCTGTTTTTT. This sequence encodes CASSEQDRLTGELFF.

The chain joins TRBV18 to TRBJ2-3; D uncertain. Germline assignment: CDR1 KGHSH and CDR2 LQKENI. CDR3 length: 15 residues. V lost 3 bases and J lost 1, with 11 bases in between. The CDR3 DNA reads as TGTGCCAGCTCACCCCCTTACTCTGGCACAGATACGCAGTATTTT. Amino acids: CASSPPYSGTDTQYF. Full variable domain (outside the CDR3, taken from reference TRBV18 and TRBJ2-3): NAGVMQNPRHLVRRRGQEARLRCSPMKGHSHVYWYRQLPEEGLKFMVYLQKENIIDESGMPKERFSAEFPKEGPSILRIQQVVRGDSAAYFCASSPPYSGTDTQYFGPGTRLTVL.

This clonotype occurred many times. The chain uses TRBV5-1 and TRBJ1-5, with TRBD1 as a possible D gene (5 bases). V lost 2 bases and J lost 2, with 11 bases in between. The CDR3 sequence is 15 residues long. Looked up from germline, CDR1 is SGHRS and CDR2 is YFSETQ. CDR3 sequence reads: CASSLEGRGNQPQHF. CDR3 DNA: TGCGCCAGCAGCTTAGAGGGACGGGGCAATCAGCCCCAGCATTTT.

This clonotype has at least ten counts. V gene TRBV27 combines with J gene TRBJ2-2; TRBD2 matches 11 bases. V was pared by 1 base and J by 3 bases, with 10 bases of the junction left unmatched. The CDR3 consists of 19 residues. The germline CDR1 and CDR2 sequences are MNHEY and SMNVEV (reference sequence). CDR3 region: CASSLYPQLAGAYTGELFF. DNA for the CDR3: TGTGCCAGCAGTTTATACCCTCAACTAGCGGGGGCCTACACCGGGGAGCTGTTTTTT.

The CDR3 is CASSQAQDLAYNEQFF. DNA of the CDR3: TGCGCCAGCAGCCAGGCACAGGATTTGGCCTACAATGAGCAGTTCTTC. J is TRBJ2-1 and V is TRBV5-1; a weak D match, TRBD1 (5 bases). V shed 4 bases and J shed 2 bases, with 16 bases lying between them. This CDR3 region has 16 residues. Germline CDR1 SGHRS, CDR2 YFSETQ. The variable domain in full, with the rest retrieved from reference TRBV5-1 and TRBJ2-1, is KAGVTQTPRYLIKTRGQQVTLSCSPISGHRSVSWYQQTPGQGLQFLFEYFSETQRNKGNFPGRFSGRQFSNSRSEMNVSTLELGDSALYLCASSQAQDLAYNEQFFGPGTRLTVL.

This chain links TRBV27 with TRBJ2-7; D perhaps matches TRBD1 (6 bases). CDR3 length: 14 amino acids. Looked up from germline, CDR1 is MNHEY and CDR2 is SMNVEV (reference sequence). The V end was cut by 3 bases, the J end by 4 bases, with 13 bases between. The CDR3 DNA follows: TGTGCCAGCAGTTTCCCCGGCAGGGGATACGAGCAGTACTTC. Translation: CASSFPGRGYEQYF.

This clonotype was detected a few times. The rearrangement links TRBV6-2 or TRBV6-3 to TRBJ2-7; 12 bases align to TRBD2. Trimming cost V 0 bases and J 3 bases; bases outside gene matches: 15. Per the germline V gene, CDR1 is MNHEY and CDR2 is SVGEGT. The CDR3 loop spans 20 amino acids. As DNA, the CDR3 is TGTGCCAGCAGTTACTCGACGACCGGGCTAGCGGGGGGGCCTTACTACGAGCAGTACTTC. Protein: CASSYSTTGLAGGPYYEQYF.

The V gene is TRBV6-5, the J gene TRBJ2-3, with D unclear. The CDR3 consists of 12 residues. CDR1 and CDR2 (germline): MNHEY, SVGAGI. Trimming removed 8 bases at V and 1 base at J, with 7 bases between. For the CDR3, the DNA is TGTGCCAGCGCCTCGGGCACAGATACGCAGTATTTT. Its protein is CASASGTDTQYF.

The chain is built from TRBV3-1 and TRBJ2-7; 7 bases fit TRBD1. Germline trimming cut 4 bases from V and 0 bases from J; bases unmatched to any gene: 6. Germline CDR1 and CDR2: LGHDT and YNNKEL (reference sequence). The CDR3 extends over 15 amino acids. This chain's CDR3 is CASSPTGTSSYEQYF. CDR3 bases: TGTGCCAGCAGCCCGACAGGGACAAGCTCCTACGAGCAGTACTTC.

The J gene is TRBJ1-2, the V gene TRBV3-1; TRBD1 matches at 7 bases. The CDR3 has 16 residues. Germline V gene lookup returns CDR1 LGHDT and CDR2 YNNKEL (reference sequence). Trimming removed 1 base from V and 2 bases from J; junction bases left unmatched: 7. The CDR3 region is CASSQVFPGGNYGYTF. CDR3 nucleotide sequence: TGTGCCAGCAGCCAAGTTTTTCCAGGGGGAAACTATGGCTACACCTTC.

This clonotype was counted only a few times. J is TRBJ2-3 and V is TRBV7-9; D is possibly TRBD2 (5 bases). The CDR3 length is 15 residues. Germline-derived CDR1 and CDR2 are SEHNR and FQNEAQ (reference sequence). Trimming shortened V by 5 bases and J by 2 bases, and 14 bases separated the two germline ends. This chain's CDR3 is CASSPGLGDTDTQYF. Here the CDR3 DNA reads TGTGCCAGCAGCCCCGGACTGGGAGACACAGATACGCAGTATTTT.

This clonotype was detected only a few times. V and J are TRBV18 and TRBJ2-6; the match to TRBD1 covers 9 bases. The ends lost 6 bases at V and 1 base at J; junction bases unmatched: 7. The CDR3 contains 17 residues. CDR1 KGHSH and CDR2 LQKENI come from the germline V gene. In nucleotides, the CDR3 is TGTGCCAGCTCCGCCCGGGACAGGGAATCTGGGGCCAACGTCCTGACTTTC. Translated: CASSARDRESGANVLTF.

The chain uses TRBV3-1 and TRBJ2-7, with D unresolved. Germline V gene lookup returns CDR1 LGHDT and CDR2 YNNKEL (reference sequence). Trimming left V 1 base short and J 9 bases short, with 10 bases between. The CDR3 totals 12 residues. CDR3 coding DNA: TGTGCCAGCAGCCAAGGGGAAAGGGCGCAGTACTTC. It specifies CASSQGERAQYF.

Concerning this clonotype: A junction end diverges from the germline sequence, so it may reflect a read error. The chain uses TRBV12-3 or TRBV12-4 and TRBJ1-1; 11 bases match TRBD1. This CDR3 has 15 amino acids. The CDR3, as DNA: TGTGCCAGCAGTCCAGGGACAGGGGGTAACACTGAAGCTTTATTT. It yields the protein CASSPGTGGNTEALF.

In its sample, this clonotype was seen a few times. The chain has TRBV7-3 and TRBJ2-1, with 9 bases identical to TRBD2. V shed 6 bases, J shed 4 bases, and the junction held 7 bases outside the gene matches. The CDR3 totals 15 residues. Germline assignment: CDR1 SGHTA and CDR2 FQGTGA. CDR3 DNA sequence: TGTGCCAGCAGACCAGCGGGGGGCGAATACAATGAGCAGTTCTTC. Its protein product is CASRPAGGEYNEQFF.

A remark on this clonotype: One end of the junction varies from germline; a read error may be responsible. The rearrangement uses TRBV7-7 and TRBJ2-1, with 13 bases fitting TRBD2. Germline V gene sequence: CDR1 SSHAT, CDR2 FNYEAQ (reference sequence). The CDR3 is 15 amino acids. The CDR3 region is CASSLGLAGNDEQFF. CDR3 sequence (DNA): TGTGCTAGCAGCCTGGGACTAGCGGGGAACGACGAGCAGTTCTTC.

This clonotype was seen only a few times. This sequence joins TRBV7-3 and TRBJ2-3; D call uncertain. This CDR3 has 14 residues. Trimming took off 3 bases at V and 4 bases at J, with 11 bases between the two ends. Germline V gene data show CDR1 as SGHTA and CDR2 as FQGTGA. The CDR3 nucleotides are TGTGCCAGCAGCTTTGGTCTCGGCCCAGATACGCAGTATTTT. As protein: CASSFGLGPDTQYF.

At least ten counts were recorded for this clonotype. The CDR3 sequence is CASSPGTGVARSTEAFF. CDR3 nucleotides: TGCGCCAGCAGCCCCGGGACAGGCGTCGCAAGGAGCACTGAAGCTTTCTTT. This sequence joins TRBV5-1 and TRBJ1-1; 8 bases are shared with TRBD1. This CDR3 has 17 residues. Unmatched junction bases numbered 15, after V lost 4 bases and J lost 4 bases. Germline V gene sequence: CDR1 SGHRS, CDR2 YFSETQ.